This TCR beta chain was sequenced for a study of response to subunit inactivated influenza vaccine. Regarding the study as a whole: It was the authors' suggestion that each seasonal influenza vaccination recruits few new T cells.

Comment on this clonotype: The target antigen is unknown.

TCRdb fed the RT-PCR reads into MiXCR, producing one record per CDR3 protein. The sample shows fewer than 550,000 distinct CDR3 sequences, about 25% of them seen only once. The CDR3 length is 12 residues. Per germline, CDR1 SGHRS and CDR2 YFSETQ. The V end was cut by 4 bases, the J end by 6 bases, with 9 bases between. The TCR comes from a man aged 45-65 years who received an inactivated influenza vaccine. J is TRBJ2-3 and V is TRBV5-1; D ambiguous. Specimen: CD4+ T cells sorted from PBMCs, collected around 5 days after vaccination. The CDR3 nucleotides read TGCGCCAGCAGCACCGGGCGGGATACGCAGTATTTT. It is translated as CASSTGRDTQYF.